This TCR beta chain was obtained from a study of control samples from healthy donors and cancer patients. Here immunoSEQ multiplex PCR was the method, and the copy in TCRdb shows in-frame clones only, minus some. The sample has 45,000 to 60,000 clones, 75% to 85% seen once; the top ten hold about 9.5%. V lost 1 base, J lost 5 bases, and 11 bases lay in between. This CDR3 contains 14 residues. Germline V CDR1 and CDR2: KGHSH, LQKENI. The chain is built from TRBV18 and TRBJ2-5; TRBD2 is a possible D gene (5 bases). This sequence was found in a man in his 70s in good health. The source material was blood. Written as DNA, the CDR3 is TGTGCCAGCTCACCACAACTAGGCGTCGAGACCCAGTACTTC. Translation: CASSPQLGVETQYF.